The 18 T cell receptor beta chains below were found in one sample sequenced in a study of T-cell memory formation after mild COVID-19 (dated by TCRdb to the early 2020s). Library creation used 5' RACE. The sequencer was an Illumina NovaSeq 6000. TCRdb ran its own pipeline on the public reads, namely fastp trimming at Q25 and MiXCR clone calling, and kept in-frame beta chains. Rows are combined by CDR3 protein, so each entry shows the most common genes and DNA. The sample table holds fewer than 650,000 distinct CDR3 sequences, of which 15% to 20% were seen once. The ten largest clones capture approximately 8.1% of the sample. Sequenced: PBMCs or a T cell subset sorted from them (not recorded which). The receptors derive from an adult woman who had mild COVID-19 (a few samples of this study predate the infection). The sample titles of this study are shuffled in the database, so cell type and time point are left out; the donor was told from shared clones.

With respect to this clonotype: It may be a read error: a sequence one base away is much more abundant. This chain connects TRBV7-3 to TRBJ2-5; 7 bases are shared with TRBD1. V shed 5 bases, J shed 7 bases, and the junction held 10 bases outside the gene matches. This CDR3 spans 14 amino acids. The germline gives CDR1 SGHTA, CDR2 FQGTGA. CDR3 bases: TGTGCCAGCAGCCCAGGGGGACAGCGAGGGACCCAGTACTTC. Encoded protein: CASSPGGQRGTQYF.

This sequence joins TRBV6-2 or TRBV6-3 and TRBJ1-1, with D possibly matching TRBD1 (6 bases). Trimming left V 6 bases short and J 1 base short, with 12 bases between. Germline V gene sequence: CDR1 MNHEY, CDR2 SVGEGT. This CDR3 contains 14 residues. CDR3 region: CASSPGQTNTEAFF. DNA of the CDR3: TGTGCCAGCAGCCCGGGACAAACGAACACTGAAGCTTTCTTT.

This clonotype was picked up a small number of times. V gene TRBV7-2 combines with J gene TRBJ2-3; D may be TRBD1 (5 bases). V was shortened by 4 bases and J by 2 bases, with 7 bases between the two germline ends. The CDR3 runs to 13 residues. Germline CDR1 and CDR2: SGHTA and FQGNSA. The CDR3 protein is CASSSQATDTQYF. As DNA, the CDR3 is TGTGCCAGCAGCTCACAGGCCACAGATACGCAGTATTTT.

The chain carries TRBV20-1 and TRBJ1-1, with D perhaps matching TRBD1 (5 bases). Germline assignment: CDR1 DFQATT and CDR2 SNEGSKA (reference sequence). Trimming cost V 6 bases and J 7 bases, with 30 bases left between them. This CDR3 region has 17 residues. As DNA, the CDR3 is TGCAGTGCAAACCGGGTGGGGGAAGGGGTAGCATACGATGAAGCTTTCTTT. This translates into CSANRVGEGVAYDEAFF.

This clonotype was detected a few times. The chain is built from TRBV5-1 and TRBJ2-1; no clear D gene. The V end was cut by 1 base, the J end by 5 bases, with 10 bases between. The germline V gene has CDR1 SGHRS and CDR2 YFSETQ. The length of the CDR3 is 14 residues. The DNA of the CDR3 is TGCGCCAGCAGCTTGCTGTTTCAGGACAATGAGCAGTTCTTC. The encoded protein is CASSLLFQDNEQFF.

This clonotype came up a few times. The J gene is TRBJ1-2, the V gene TRBV6-1; possible D gene TRBD1, 5 bases. CDR3 length equals 16 residues. Trimming cost V 3 bases and J 4 bases, with 18 bases left between them. Germline CDR1 reads MNHNS; CDR2 reads SASEGT. The CDR3 DNA sequence: TGTGCCAGCAGTGATTCGGAACGGGGGATCCCCTATGGCTACACCTTC. Its protein product is CASSDSERGIPYGYTF.

This clonotype has more than one count but fewer than ten. This chain joins TRBV6-1 and TRBJ1-2; D is possibly TRBD1 (6 bases). Per germline, CDR1 MNHNS and CDR2 SASEGT. This CDR3 is 13 amino acids long. V was pared by 2 bases and J by 8 bases, with 12 bases between. CDR3 sequence (DNA): TGTGCCAGCAGTGAAAGGGGGGGCGGAGGCTACACCTTC. It specifies CASSERGGGGYTF.

This clonotype was detected a few times. The chain links TRBV5-6 to TRBJ1-1; D perhaps matches TRBD1 (5 bases). The CDR3 is 14 residues long. The germline V gene has CDR1 SGHDT and CDR2 YYEEEE. V was clipped by 0 bases and J by 4 bases, with 10 bases between them. CDR3 amino acids: CASSLGLQGTEAFF. CDR3 DNA: TGTGCCAGCAGCTTGGGACTTCAGGGCACTGAAGCTTTCTTT.

The chain has TRBV7-2 and TRBJ1-1; D not resolved. CDR1 is SGHTA, CDR2 FQGNSA, per germline. There are 13 residues in the CDR3. V shed 5 bases and J shed 3 bases, with 10 bases lying between them. For the CDR3, the DNA is TGTGCCAGCAGCCCCTCTGTATACACTGAAGCTTTCTTT. It translates to CASSPSVYTEAFF. The entire variable domain, with the rest obtained from reference TRBV7-2 and TRBJ1-1, is as follows: GAGVSQSPSNKVTEKGKDVELRCDPISGHTALYWYRQSLGQGLEFLIYFQGNSAPDKSGLPSDRFSAERTGGSVSTLTIQRTQQEDSAVYLCASSPSVYTEAFFGQGTRLTVV.

This sequence joins TRBV7-6 and TRBJ1-5, with 9 nucleotides matching TRBD1. V gave up 5 bases and J gave up 7 bases; unmatched junction bases: 6. The CDR3 runs to 14 residues. Germline V gene data show CDR1 as SGHVS and CDR2 as FNYEAQ. The CDR3 protein is CASSMGQGPQPQHF. CDR3 DNA: TGTGCCAGCAGCATGGGACAGGGCCCGCAGCCCCAGCATTTT.

The gene calls are TRBV30 and TRBJ1-1; D gene uncertain. The CDR3 has 13 amino acids. The V end was cut by 2 bases, the J end by 1 base, with 8 bases between. Germline V gene data show CDR1 as GTSNPN and CDR2 as SVGIG (reference sequence). CDR3 in DNA: TGTGCCTGGAGTTCACACCCGAACACTGAAGCTTTCTTT. Protein sequence: CAWSSHPNTEAFF.

This clonotype was observed a handful of times. The chain employs TRBV24-1 and TRBJ1-1; D is uncertain. Germline V gene data show CDR1 as KGHDR and CDR2 as SFDVKD. The CDR3 loop spans 13 amino acids. V was cut by 7 bases and J by 7 bases, with 15 bases left in between. In DNA, the CDR3 is TGTGCCACCAGCGAAGAGCCCAGAGGTGAAGCTTTCTTT. As protein: CATSEEPRGEAFF.

The CDR3 region has the DNA TGTGCCACCGACGATTTAGCTACCGGGGAGCTGTTTTTT. Translation gives CATDDLATGELFF. This chain links TRBV10-3 with TRBJ2-2, with unresolved D. This CDR3 has 13 amino acids. Germline CDR1 reads ENHRY; CDR2 reads SYGVKD. V was clipped by 10 bases and J by 5 bases, with 14 bases between them.

The V gene is TRBV25-1, the J gene TRBJ1-5; 9 bases fit TRBD1. Germline V CDR1 and CDR2: MGHDK, SYGVNS. The CDR3 has 17 amino acids. V lost 4 bases and J lost 0; bases outside the gene matches: 7. The CDR3 nucleotides are TGTGCCAGCAGTGCGGGACAGGGAGCTTATAGCAATCAGCCCCAGCATTTT. Translated, it gives CASSAGQGAYSNQPQHF.

DNA for the CDR3: TGCAGCGTTGGGGAACTAACTGAAGCTTTCTTT. Translated: CSVGELTEAFF. V gene TRBV29-1 combines with J gene TRBJ1-1; D uncertain. The CDR3 loop spans 11 amino acids. V lost 4 bases to trimming and J lost 5 bases, with 8 bases between them. Germline CDR1 and CDR2: SQVTM and ANQGSEA.

This clonotype was picked up a small number of times. The chain has TRBV10-3 and TRBJ1-2; D might be TRBD1 (5 bases). Germline V CDR1 and CDR2: ENHRY, SYGVKD. The CDR3 spans 15 residues. V was pared by 3 bases and J by 0 bases, with 11 bases between. The CDR3 nucleotides read TGTGCCATCAGTGACCCCAGGGCTGCTAACTATGGCTACACCTTC. This sequence encodes CAISDPRAANYGYTF.

The rearrangement links TRBV4-1 to TRBJ2-7; TRBD1 matches 8 bases. The V segment lost 0 bases and the J segment 4 bases; nucleotides outside the gene matches: 5. Germline assignment: CDR1 MGHRA and CDR2 YSYEKL. The CDR3 consists of 15 residues. CDR3 in DNA: TGCGCCAGCAGCCAAGATCCAGGGGGCGCTTACGAGCAGTACTTC. Protein: CASSQDPGGAYEQYF.

This clonotype was observed a handful of times. The rearrangement uses TRBV24-1 and TRBJ2-1, with TRBD1 matching 7 bases. This CDR3 has 16 amino acids. Per germline, CDR1 KGHDR and CDR2 SFDVKD. After removal of 4 bases from V and 6 bases from J, the junction contained 11 bases not matched to a gene. CDR3 DNA: TGTGCCACCAGTGACCTGGGACAGACGGCTCCCAATGAGCAGTTCTTC. Protein sequence: CATSDLGQTAPNEQFF.